This TCR beta chain was retrieved from a study of early T cells in non-severe SARS-CoV-2 infection (TCRdb year 2021). Regarding the complete study: Bulk RNA from unsorted whole blood was used for TCR sequencing, so alpha and beta chains could not be paired. Beyond this particular receptor, the publication reports: Matching against VDJdb was skewed toward anti-spike CD8 responses, likely underestimated virus-specific expansions, and missed private and CD4 specificities.

Per the germline V gene, SGHTA is the CDR1 and FQGNSA is the CDR2. From its cysteine to its phenylalanine, the CDR3 spans 15 amino acids. Only the CDR3 DNA stays, 45 bases, in frame from base 1. Germline trimming: 5 bases from V, 2 bases from J; junction bases outside gene matches: 6. Library creation used 5' RACE. The reads were generated on a NextSeq 500. The TCR library protocol attached unique molecular identifiers to individual cDNA molecules to correct for sequencing error and PCR bias. Both TCR alpha and beta chains were sequenced, and tight co-correlation was observed between alpha and beta sequence abundances in each sample. As for the authors' bioinformatics: V gene, J gene and CDR3 annotation of TCR sequences was performed with Decombinator V4. TCRs were defined as expanded if a significant change between any two time points was detected under a Poisson model with p below 0.0001. TCR abundances were normalised to the total number of TCRs sequenced per sample and expressed as counts per million. MAIT TCRs were defined by TRAV1-2 paired with TRAJ12, TRAJ20 or TRAJ33, and iNKT TCRs by TRAV10 paired with TRAJ18. VDJdb, accessed on 1 November 2021, was searched for TCRs annotated for CMV, EBV and SARS-CoV-2, and TCRs annotated for more than one antigen were excluded. The public reads were run again by TCRdb, first through fastp at Q25 and then through MiXCR, and only productive beta chains were kept. Records with the same CDR3 protein are collapsed into one entry carrying the most frequent genes and DNA. Here the V and J calls rest on TCRdb's processing, not on the authors' analysis. In all, the sample holds roughly 97,000 distinct CDR3 sequences, and approximately 11% of those were seen once. Clones ranked in the top ten supply about 4.5% of the sample.

A case-control design nested within a healthcare worker cohort in London, UK, was used, with weekly nasopharyngeal swab PCR tests and blood sampling performed. Healthcare workers were recruited during the week of the UK lockdown, between 23 and 31 March 2020, and followed weekly for up to 16 weeks. For this clonotype: The antigen it recognizes is unknown. Base qualities are missing; no much larger clone stands one base away.

Sequenced material: whole blood, taken at baseline. The chain is assembled from TRBV7-2 and TRBJ2-7; 10 junctional bases match TRBD2. This sequence originates from an adult who was a healthcare worker with PCR-confirmed SARS-CoV-2 infection or an uninfected control (not recorded which). The CDR3 protein: CASSRASGGTYEQYF. The nucleotide sequence reads TGTGCCAGCAGCCGCGCTAGCGGGGGTACCTACGAGCAGTACTTC.